These 21 T cell receptor beta chains came from one sample sequenced in a study of cytomegalovirus exposure and HLA in healthy donors (dated by TCRdb to about 2017). The library relied on the immunoSEQ multiplex PCR assay. For the multiplex PCR, a mixture combining 60 forward primers for TCR Vbeta segments and 13 reverse primers for TCR Jbeta segments was used. TCRdb took over this immuneACCESS table, retaining in-frame rearrangements with V and J assigned. Such tables are incomplete; in checked studies, under half of the missing clones stem from an unresolved V gene, and the remainder is unexplained. The sample profile shows about 59,000 clones; roughly 77% of them were found once. The top ten clonotypes cover roughly 7.1% of the sample. Sequenced sample: PBMCs. These receptors came from a man aged 25 to 40 in good health and CMV-seropositive.

The chain is built from TRBV9 and TRBJ1-3; no reliable D call. CDR1 is SGDLS and CDR2 is YYNGEE in the germline V gene. The CDR3 has 12 amino acids. Trimming stripped 0 bases from V and 9 bases from J, with 7 bases between. The CDR3 coding sequence is TGTGCCAGCAGCGTAGGAGGTGGCACCATATATTTT. Protein product: CASSVGGGTIYF.

The CDR3 reads CASSPDGTRSDTQYF. CDR3 DNA: TGCGCCAGCAGCCCAGACGGGACTAGATCTGATACGCAGTATTTT. This sequence joins TRBV4-3 and TRBJ2-3; 8 bases map to TRBD2. From germline, CDR1 is LGHNA and CDR2 YSLEER. The length of the CDR3 is 15 residues. The junction had 9 bases not matched to a gene; V was cut back by 4 bases and J by 6 bases.

This chain joins TRBV30 and TRBJ2-7; D not resolved. This CDR3 has 15 residues. Germline CDR1 is GTSNPN and CDR2 is SVGIG (reference sequence). The V end lost 1 base, the J end lost 2 bases, and 15 bases lay between the germline ends. CDR3 nucleotide sequence: TGTGCCTGGAGTGACATAAAGTCCCTTACCTACGAGCAGTACTTC. Its protein is CAWSDIKSLTYEQYF.

The chain has TRBV18 and TRBJ1-4; D might be TRBD1 (5 bases). The V gene's germline CDR1 is KGHSH and CDR2 LQKENI. V was trimmed by 4 bases and J by 0 bases, leaving 9 bases between them. The CDR3 loop spans 15 amino acids. CDR3 loop: CASSQGSATNEKLFF. The CDR3 DNA reads as TGTGCCAGCTCACAGGGGTCTGCAACTAATGAAAAACTGTTTTTT.

This rearrangement joins TRBV10-3 to TRBJ1-2; possibly TRBD1 for D (6 bases). CDR1 is ENHRY, CDR2 SYGVKD, per germline. Trimming pared 3 bases from V and 2 bases from J, leaving 7 bases between. CDR3 length equals 13 residues. CDR3 DNA: TGTGCCATCAGTGACCAGGGGAACTATGGCTACACCTTC. Translation: CAISDQGNYGYTF.

V and J are TRBV6-5 and TRBJ2-5; 10 positions agree with TRBD1. The junction had 9 bases not matched to a gene; V was cut back by 4 bases and J by 4 bases. Germline-derived CDR1 and CDR2 are MNHEY and SVGAGI. The CDR3 covers 16 residues. CDR3: CASSSAGDRGGETQYF. For the CDR3, the DNA is TGTGCCAGCAGTTCCGCGGGGGACAGGGGTGGAGAGACCCAGTACTTC.

J is TRBJ2-1 and V is TRBV11-2; 8 positions match TRBD2. The CDR3 sequence is 16 residues long. V lost 0 bases to trimming and J lost 6 bases; unmatched junction nucleotides: 7. The germline V gene encodes CDR1 SGHAT and CDR2 FQNNGV. CDR3 in amino acids: CASSLEVRGGFNEQFF. DNA of the CDR3: TGTGCCAGCAGCTTAGAGGTACGCGGGGGGTTCAATGAGCAGTTCTTC.

The rearrangement joins TRBV7-9 to TRBJ2-5, with D possibly matching TRBD2 (6 bases). Trimming took 2 bases from V and 5 from J, leaving 21 bases between them. The CDR3 is 17 amino acids. Looked up from germline, CDR1 is SEHNR and CDR2 is FQNEAQ (reference sequence). As DNA, the CDR3 is TGTGCCAGCAGCTTAATAATAGCGGTTGGGAATGGGGAGACCCAGTACTTC. Translated, it gives CASSLIIAVGNGETQYF. Complete variable domain (other parts from reference TRBV7-9 and TRBJ2-5): DTGVSQNPRHKITKRGQNVTFRCDPISEHNRLYWYRQTLGQGPEFLTYFQNEAQLEKSRLLSDRFSAERPKGSFSTLEIQRTEQGDSAMYLCASSLIIAVGNGETQYFGPGTRLLVL.

The CDR3 region has the DNA TGTGCCAGCAGCCAAGGGGGCTGGGCTAATGAAAAACTGTTTTTT. As protein: CASSQGGWANEKLFF. The chain couples TRBV13 to TRBJ1-4; 7 positions agree with TRBD1. This CDR3 region has 15 residues. Trimming took 5 bases from V and 3 from J; bases not matched to a gene: 6. Germline-derived CDR1 and CDR2 are PRHDT and FYEKMQ (reference sequence). The whole variable domain, remainder taken from reference TRBV13 and TRBJ1-4, is AAGVIQSPRHLIKEKRETATLKCYPIPRHDTVYWYQQGPGQDPQFLISFYEKMQSDKGSIPDRFSAQQFSDYHSELNMSSLELGDSALYFCASSQGGWANEKLFFGSGTQLSVL.

The genes are TRBV11-2 and TRBJ2-7; D might be TRBD1 (6 bases). The germline CDR1 and CDR2 sequences are SGHAT and FQNNGV. There are 14 residues in the CDR3. Deletions cut 4 bases from V and 4 bases from J, with 14 bases between. The CDR3 region has the DNA TGTGCCAGCAGCTCCGGTCCAGGGGCATACGAGCAGTACTTC. Protein: CASSSGPGAYEQYF. The variable domain in full, with the rest retrieved from reference TRBV11-2 and TRBJ2-7, is EAGVAQSPRYKIIEKRQSVAFWCNPISGHATLYWYQQILGQGPKLLIQFQNNGVVDDSQLPKDRFSAERLKGVDSTLKIQPAKLEDSAVYLCASSSGPGAYEQYFGPGTRLTVT.

This rearrangement joins TRBV5-1 to TRBJ2-3; 11 nucleotides agree with TRBD2. V gave up 4 bases and J gave up 3 bases; unmatched junction bases: 7. The CDR3 consists of 16 residues. Per the germline V gene, CDR1 is SGHRS and CDR2 is YFSETQ. The CDR3 loop is CASSDPSGGRTDTQYF. The CDR3 region has the DNA TGCGCCAGCAGCGATCCTAGCGGGGGGAGGACAGATACGCAGTATTTT.

The chain has TRBV12-5 and TRBJ2-2, with 8 bases identical to TRBD2. J lost 5 bases, V lost 1 base, and 6 bases had no gene match. Germline values: CDR1 LGHNT, CDR2 FRNRAP. This CDR3 spans 16 amino acids. The DNA for the CDR3 is TGTGCTAGTGGTTTGGGGGGATCGGGGGGGACCGGGGAGCTGTTTTTT. This translates into CASGLGGSGGTGELFF.

This clone has more than one count but fewer than ten. V and J are TRBV4-2 and TRBJ1-1; 9 nucleotides line up with TRBD1. The CDR3 has 16 residues. With 4 bases clipped from V and 0 bases from J, the junction kept 6 bases outside the gene matches. Per germline, CDR1 LGHNA and CDR2 YNFKEQ. The CDR3 bases are TGTGCCAGCAGCCGAGGACAGGGGTTGGTGAACACTGAAGCTTTCTTT. Translation gives CASSRGQGLVNTEAFF.

The chain has TRBV4-3 and TRBJ2-7; D is undetermined. The CDR3 extends over 13 amino acids. V lost 1 base and J 2 bases, leaving 6 bases between the germline ends. The germline V gene encodes CDR1 LGHNA and CDR2 YSLEER. CDR3 in amino acids: CASSQGGPYEQYF. CDR3 DNA sequence: TGCGCCAGCAGCCAAGGCGGCCCCTACGAGCAGTACTTC.

The V and J genes are TRBV18 and TRBJ1-1, with 7 bases identical to TRBD1. With V trimmed by 5 bases and J by 4 bases, 10 bases remained unmatched. CDR1 and CDR2 from the germline V gene are KGHSH and LQKENI. The CDR3 spans 15 residues. The chain's CDR3 is CASSGTQGLGTEAFF. The CDR3 DNA is TGTGCCAGCTCAGGAACACAGGGGCTTGGCACTGAAGCTTTCTTT.

This sequence joins TRBV5-5 and TRBJ2-5; 9 bases fit TRBD1. This CDR3 contains 15 residues. J gave up 9 bases and V 0 bases, and 9 bases lay outside the gene matches. From germline, CDR1 is SGHKS and CDR2 YYEKEE (reference sequence). CDR3 protein: CASSLGGQGTWAQYF. CDR3 coding DNA: TGTGCCAGCAGCTTGGGGGGACAGGGTACATGGGCCCAGTACTTC.

The CDR3 DNA reads as TGTGCCTGGAGTGTACTGGTTTTGTCCGGGGAGCTGTTTTTT. Residues: CAWSVLVLSGELFF. The gene calls are TRBV30 and TRBJ2-2; D gene unclear. Trimming pared 0 bases from V and 6 bases from J, leaving 11 bases between. This CDR3 is built from 14 residues. Per germline, CDR1 GTSNPN and CDR2 SVGIG (reference sequence).

The gene calls are TRBV19 and TRBJ1-6, with D possibly being TRBD1 (5 bases). Germline loops: CDR1 LNHDA, CDR2 SQIVND (reference sequence). V was trimmed by 4 bases and J by 1 base, leaving 8 bases between them. The CDR3 sequence is 15 residues long. CDR3 in amino acids: CASSTPGSYNSPLHF. CDR3 bases: TGTGCCAGTAGTACACCAGGGTCCTATAATTCACCCCTCCACTTT.

This clone was counted once. The V gene is TRBV28, the J gene TRBJ1-3, with a possible D match to TRBD1 (6 bases). The V gene lost 4 bases and the J gene lost 3 bases, with 10 bases spanning the gap. CDR1 and CDR2 (germline): MDHEN, SYDVKM. This CDR3 contains 14 residues. DNA of the CDR3: TGTGCCAGCAGTTCTGGGGGCAGTGGAAACACCATATATTTT. Translated: CASSSGGSGNTIYF.

The CDR3 DNA is TGCGCCAGCAAATGGCTCGCGAACACCGGGGAGCTGTTTTTT. The encoded protein is CASKWLANTGELFF. The chain is built from TRBV5-1 and TRBJ2-2; D not certain. Germline V gene lookup returns CDR1 SGHRS and CDR2 YFSETQ. V was trimmed by 6 bases and J by 0 bases, leaving 9 bases between them. The CDR3 covers 14 residues.

The rearrangement joins TRBV25-1 to TRBJ2-7, with 10 positions matching TRBD2. The germline gives CDR1 MGHDK, CDR2 SYGVNS. The CDR3 has 14 amino acids. V gave up 3 bases and J gave up 3 bases; unmatched junction bases: 2. DNA for the CDR3: TGTGCCAGCAGTGATAGCGGGGGGATCTACGAGCAGTACTTC. Protein: CASSDSGGIYEQYF.